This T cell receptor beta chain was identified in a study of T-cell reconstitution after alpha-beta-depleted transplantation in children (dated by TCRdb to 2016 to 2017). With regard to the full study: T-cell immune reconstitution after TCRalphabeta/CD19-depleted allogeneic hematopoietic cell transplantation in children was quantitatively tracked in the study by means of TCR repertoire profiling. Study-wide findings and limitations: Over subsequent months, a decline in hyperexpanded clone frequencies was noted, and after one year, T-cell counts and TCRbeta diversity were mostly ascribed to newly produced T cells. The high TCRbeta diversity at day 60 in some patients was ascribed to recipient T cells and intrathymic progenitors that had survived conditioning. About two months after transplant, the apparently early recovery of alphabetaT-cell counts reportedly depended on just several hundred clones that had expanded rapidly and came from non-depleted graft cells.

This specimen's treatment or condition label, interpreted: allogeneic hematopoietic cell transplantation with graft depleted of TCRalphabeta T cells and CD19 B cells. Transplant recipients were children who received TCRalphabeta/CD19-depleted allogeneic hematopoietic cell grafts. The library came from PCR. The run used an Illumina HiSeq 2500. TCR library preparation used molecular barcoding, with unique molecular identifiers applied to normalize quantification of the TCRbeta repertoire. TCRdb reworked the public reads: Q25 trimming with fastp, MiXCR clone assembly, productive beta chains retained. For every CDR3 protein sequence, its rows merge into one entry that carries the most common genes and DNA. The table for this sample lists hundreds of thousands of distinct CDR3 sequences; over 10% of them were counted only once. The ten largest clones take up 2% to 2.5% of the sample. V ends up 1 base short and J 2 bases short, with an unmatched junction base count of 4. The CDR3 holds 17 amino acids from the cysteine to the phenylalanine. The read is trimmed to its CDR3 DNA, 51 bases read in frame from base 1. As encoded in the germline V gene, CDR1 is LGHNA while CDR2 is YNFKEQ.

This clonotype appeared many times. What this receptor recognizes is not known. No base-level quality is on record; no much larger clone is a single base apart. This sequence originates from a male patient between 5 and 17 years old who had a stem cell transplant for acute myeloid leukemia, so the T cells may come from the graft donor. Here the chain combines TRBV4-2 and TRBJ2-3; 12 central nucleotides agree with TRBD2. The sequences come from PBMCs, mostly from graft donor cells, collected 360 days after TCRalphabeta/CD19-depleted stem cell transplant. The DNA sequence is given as TGTGCCAGCAGCCAAGGGGGACTAGCGGGCCCCACAGATACGCAGTATTTT. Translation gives CASSQGGLAGPTDTQYF.